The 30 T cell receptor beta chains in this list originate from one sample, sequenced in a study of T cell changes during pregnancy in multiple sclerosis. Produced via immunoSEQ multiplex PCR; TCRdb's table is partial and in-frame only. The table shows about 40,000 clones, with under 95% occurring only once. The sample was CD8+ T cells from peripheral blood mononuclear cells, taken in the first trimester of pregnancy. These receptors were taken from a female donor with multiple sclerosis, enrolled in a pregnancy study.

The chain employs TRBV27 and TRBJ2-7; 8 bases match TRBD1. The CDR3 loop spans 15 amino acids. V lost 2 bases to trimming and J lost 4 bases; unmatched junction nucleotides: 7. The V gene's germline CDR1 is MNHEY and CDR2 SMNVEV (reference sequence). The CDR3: CASSLVAGGMYEQYF. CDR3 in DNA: TGTGCCAGCAGTTTAGTCGCAGGGGGCATGTACGAGCAGTACTTC.

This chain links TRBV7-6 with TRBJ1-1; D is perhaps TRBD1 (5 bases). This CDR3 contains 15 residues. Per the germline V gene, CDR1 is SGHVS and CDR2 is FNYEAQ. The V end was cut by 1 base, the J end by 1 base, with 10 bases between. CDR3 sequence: CASSLERQGNTEAFF. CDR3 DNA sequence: TGTGCCAGCAGCTTAGAGCGTCAGGGGAACACTGAAGCTTTCTTT.

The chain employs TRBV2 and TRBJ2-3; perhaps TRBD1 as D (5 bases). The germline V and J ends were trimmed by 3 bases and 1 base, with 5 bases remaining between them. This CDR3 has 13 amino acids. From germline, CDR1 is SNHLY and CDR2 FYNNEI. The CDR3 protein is CASSDRGTDTQYF. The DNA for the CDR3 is TGTGCCAGCAGTGACAGGGGCACAGATACGCAGTATTTT. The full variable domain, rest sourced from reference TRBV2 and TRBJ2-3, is EPEVTQTPSHQVTQMGQEVILRCVPISNHLYFYWYRQILGQKVEFLVSFYNNEISEKSEIFDDQFSVERPDGSNFTLKIRSTKLEDSAMYFCASSDRGTDTQYFGPGTRLTVL.

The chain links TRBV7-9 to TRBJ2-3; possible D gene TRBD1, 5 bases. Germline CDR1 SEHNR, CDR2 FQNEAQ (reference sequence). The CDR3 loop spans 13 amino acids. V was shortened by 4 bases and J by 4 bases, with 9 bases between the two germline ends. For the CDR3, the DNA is TGTGCCAGCAGCTCAAAAGGGGCAGATACGCAGTATTTT. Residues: CASSSKGADTQYF.

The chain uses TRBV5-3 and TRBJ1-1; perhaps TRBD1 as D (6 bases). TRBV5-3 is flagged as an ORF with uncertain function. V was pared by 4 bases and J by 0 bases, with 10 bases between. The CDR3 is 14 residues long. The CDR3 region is CARSMTGMNTEAFF. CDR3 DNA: TGTGCCAGAAGCATGACAGGAATGAACACTGAAGCTTTCTTT.

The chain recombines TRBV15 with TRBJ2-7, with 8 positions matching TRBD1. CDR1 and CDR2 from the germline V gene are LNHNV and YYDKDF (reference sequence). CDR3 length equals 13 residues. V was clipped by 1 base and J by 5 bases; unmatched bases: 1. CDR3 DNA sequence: TGTGCCACCAGCAGAGGGACAGGGAACGAGCAGTACTTC. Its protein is CATSRGTGNEQYF. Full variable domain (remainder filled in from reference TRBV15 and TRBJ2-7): DAMVIQNPRYQVTQFGKPVTLSCSQTLNHNVMYWYQQKSSQAPKLLFHYYDKDFNNEADTPDNFQSRRPNTSFCFLDIRSPGLGDTAMYLCATSRGTGNEQYFGPGTRLTVT.

Here the CDR3 DNA reads TGTGCCAGTAGTAAATACAGGGAGAACACCGGGGAGCTGTTTTTT. The encoded protein is CASSKYRENTGELFF. The V gene is TRBV19, the J gene TRBJ2-2, with a tentative D call TRBD1 (6 bases). The CDR3 consists of 15 residues. Trimming removed 4 bases at V and 1 base at J, with 10 bases between. Germline loops: CDR1 LNHDA, CDR2 SQIVND (reference sequence).

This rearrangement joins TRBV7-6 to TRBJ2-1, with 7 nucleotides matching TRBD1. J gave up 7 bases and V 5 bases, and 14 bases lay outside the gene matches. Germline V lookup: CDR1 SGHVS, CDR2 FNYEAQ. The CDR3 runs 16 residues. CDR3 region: CASSGRKGAGRNEQFF. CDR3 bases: TGTGCCAGCAGCGGTCGTAAGGGGGCAGGGCGTAATGAGCAGTTCTTC.

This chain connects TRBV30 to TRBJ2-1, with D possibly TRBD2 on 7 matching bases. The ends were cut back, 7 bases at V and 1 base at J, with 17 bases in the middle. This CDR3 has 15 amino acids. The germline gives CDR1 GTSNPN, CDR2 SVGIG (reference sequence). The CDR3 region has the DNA TGTGCCTTACGGTGGCGGGGGCCATCCTACAATGAGCAGTTCTTC. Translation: CALRWRGPSYNEQFF. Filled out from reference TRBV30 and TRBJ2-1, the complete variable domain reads SQTIHQWPATLVQPVGSPLSLECTVEGTSNPNLYWYRQAAGRGLQLLFYSVGIGQISSEVPQNLSASRPQDRQFILSSKKLLLSDSGFYLCALRWRGPSYNEQFFGPGTRLTVL.

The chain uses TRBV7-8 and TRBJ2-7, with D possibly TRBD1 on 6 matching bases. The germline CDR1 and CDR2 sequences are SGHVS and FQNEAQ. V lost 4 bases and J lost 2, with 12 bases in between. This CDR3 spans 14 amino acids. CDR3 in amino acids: CASSSRGTTYEQYF. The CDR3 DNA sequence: TGTGCCAGCAGCTCAAGGGGGACCACCTACGAGCAGTACTTC.

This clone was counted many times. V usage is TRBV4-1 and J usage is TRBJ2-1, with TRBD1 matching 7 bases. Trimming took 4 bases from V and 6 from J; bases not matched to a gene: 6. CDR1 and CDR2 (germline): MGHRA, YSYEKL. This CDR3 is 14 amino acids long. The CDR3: CASSLYDRANEQFF. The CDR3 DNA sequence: TGCGCCAGCAGCCTCTACGACAGGGCCAATGAGCAGTTCTTC.

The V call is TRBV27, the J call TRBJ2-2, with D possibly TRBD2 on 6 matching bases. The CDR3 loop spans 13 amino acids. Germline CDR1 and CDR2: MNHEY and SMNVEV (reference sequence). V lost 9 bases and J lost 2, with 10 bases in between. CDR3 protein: CASSGTNTGELFF. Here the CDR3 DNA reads TGTGCCAGTTCGGGGACTAACACCGGGGAGCTGTTTTTT.

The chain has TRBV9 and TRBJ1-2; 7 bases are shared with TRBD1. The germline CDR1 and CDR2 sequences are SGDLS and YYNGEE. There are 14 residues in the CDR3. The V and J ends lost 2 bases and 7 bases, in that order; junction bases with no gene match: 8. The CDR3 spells CASSVGTDPIGYTF. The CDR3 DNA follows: TGTGCCAGCAGCGTTGGGACAGACCCAATTGGCTACACCTTC.

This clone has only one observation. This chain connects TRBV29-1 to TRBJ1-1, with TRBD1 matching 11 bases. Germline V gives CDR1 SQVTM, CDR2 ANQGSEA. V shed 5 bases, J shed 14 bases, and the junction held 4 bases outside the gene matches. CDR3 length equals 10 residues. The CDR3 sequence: CSVPGQGEFF. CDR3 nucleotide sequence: TGCAGCGTTCCGGGACAGGGGGAATTCTTT.

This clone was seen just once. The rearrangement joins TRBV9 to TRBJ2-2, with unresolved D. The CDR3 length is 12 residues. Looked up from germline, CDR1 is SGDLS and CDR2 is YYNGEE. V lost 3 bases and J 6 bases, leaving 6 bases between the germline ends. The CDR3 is CASSGPPGELFF. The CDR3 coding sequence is TGTGCCAGCAGCGGGCCCCCCGGGGAGCTGTTTTTT.

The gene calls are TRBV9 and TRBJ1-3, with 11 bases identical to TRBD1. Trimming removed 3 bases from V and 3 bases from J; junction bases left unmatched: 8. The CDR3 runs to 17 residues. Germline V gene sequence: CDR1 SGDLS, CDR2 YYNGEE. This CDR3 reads CASSAPGQGGHGNTIYF. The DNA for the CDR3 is TGTGCCAGCAGCGCTCCGGGACAGGGGGGGCATGGAAACACCATATATTTT. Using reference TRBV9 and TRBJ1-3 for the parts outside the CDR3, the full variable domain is DSGVTQTPKHLITATGQRVTLRCSPRSGDLSVYWYQQSLDQGLQFLIQYYNGEERAKGNILERFSAQQFPDLHSELNLSSLELGDSALYFCASSAPGQGGHGNTIYFGEGSWLTVV.

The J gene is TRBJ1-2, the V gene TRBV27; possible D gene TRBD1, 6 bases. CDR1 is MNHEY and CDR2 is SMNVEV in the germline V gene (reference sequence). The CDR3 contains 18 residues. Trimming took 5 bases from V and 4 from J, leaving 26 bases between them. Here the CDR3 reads CASSPSGGYGDAAYGYTF. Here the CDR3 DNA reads TGTGCCAGCAGTCCATCGGGGGGCTATGGGGACGCGGCCTATGGCTACACCTTC.

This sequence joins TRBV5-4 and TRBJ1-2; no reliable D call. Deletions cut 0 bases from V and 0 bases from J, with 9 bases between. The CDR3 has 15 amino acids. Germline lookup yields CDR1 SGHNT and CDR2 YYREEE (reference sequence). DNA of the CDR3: TGTGCCAGCAGCTTGGAGGGAGGGACTAACTATGGCTACACCTTC. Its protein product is CASSLEGGTNYGYTF.

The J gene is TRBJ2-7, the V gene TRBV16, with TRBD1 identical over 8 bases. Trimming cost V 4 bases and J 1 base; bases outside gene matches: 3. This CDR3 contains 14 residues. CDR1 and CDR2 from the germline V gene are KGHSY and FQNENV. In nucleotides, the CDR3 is TGTGCCAGCAGCCCTAGACAGGGGTCCTACGAGCAGTACTTC. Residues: CASSPRQGSYEQYF. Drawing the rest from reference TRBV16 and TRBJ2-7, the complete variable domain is GEEVAQTPKHLVRGEGQKAKLYCAPIKGHSYVFWYQQVLKNEFKFLISFQNENVFDETGMPKERFSAKCLPNSPCSLEIQATKLEDSAVYFCASSPRQGSYEQYFGPGTRLTVT.

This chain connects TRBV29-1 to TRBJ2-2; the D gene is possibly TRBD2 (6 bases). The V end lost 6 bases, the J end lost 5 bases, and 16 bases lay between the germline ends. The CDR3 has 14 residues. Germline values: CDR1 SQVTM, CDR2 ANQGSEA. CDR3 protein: CSVPPGDGTGELFF. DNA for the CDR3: TGCAGCGTCCCCCCGGGGGATGGGACCGGGGAGCTGTTTTTT.

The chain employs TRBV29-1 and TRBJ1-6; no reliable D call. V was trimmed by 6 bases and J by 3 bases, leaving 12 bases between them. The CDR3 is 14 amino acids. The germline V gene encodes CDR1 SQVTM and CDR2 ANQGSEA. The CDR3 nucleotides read TGCAGCGTGGCCACAGAGGGCTATAATTCACCCCTCCACTTT. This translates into CSVATEGYNSPLHF.

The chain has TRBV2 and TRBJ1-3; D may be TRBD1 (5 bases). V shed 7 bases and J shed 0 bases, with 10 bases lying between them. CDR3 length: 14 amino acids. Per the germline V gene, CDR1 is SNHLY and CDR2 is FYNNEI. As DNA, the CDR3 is TGTGCCAGCAAACTTGACAGCTCTGGAAACACCATATATTTT. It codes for CASKLDSSGNTIYF.

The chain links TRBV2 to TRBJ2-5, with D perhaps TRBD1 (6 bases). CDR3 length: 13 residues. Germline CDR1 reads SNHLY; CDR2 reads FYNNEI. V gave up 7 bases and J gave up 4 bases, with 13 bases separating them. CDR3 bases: TGTGCCAGCATCTGGGACACTAGAGAGACCCAGTACTTC. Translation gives CASIWDTRETQYF.

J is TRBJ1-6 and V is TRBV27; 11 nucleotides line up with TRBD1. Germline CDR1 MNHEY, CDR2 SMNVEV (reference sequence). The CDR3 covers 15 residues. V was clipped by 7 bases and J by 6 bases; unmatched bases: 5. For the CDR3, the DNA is TGTGCCAGCAAACCCGGGACAGGGGGTAATTCACCCCTCCACTTT. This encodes CASKPGTGGNSPLHF.

CDR3 nucleotides: TGTGCCAGCAGCTTCTCCGCCGGGACACAGGGCGTGCCCCTCCACTTT. Its protein product is CASSFSAGTQGVPLHF. The chain uses TRBV5-5 and TRBJ1-6; the D gene is possibly TRBD1 (6 bases). The CDR3 contains 16 residues. Germline CDR1 is SGHKS and CDR2 is YYEKEE (reference sequence). V dropped 2 bases and J dropped 13 bases, with 22 bases sitting between them.

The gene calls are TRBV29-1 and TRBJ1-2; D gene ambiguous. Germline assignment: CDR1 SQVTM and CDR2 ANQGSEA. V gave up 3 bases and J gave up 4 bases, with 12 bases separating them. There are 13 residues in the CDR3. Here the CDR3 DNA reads TGCAGCGTTGAGCTCCCGGGTCTCTATGGCTACACCTTC. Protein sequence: CSVELPGLYGYTF.

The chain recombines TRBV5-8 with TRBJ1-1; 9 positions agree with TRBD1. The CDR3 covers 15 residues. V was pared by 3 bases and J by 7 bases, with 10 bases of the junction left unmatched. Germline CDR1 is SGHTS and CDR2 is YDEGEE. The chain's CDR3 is CASSWDRQGDGEAFF. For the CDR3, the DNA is TGTGCCAGCAGCTGGGATCGACAGGGGGACGGTGAAGCTTTCTTT.

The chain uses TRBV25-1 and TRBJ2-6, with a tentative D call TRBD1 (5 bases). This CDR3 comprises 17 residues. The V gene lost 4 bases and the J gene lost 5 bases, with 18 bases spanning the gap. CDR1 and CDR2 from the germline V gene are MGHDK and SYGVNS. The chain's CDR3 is CASSGACGQSRANVLTF. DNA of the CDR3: TGTGCCAGCAGTGGAGCCTGTGGACAAAGTCGGGCCAACGTCCTGACTTTC.

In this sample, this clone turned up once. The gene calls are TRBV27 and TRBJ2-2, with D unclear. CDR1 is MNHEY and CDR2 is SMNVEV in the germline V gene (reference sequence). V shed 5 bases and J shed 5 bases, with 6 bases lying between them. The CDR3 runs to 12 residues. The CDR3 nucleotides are TGTGCCAGCAGTGCCCAGACCGGGGAGCTGTTTTTT. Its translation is CASSAQTGELFF.

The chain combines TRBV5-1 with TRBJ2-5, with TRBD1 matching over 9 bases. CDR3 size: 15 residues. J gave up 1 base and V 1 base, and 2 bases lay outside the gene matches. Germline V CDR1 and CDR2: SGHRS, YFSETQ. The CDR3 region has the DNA TGCGCCAGCAGCTTGAAGGACAGGGGCCAAGAGACCCAGTACTTC. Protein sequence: CASSLKDRGQETQYF.